The sequence of this T cell receptor beta chain was determined in a study of T cell changes during pregnancy in multiple sclerosis. The method was immunoSEQ multiplex PCR; TCRdb's version includes in-frame clones alone and lacks a portion of them. The data contain some 55,000 clones, more than 85% of them singletons. Germline lookup yields CDR1 MNHEY and CDR2 SMNVEV (reference sequence). CDR3 length: 16 residues. The V end was cut by 1 base, the J end by 9 bases, with 16 bases between. This chain uses TRBV27 with TRBJ1-6, with D unresolved. The material was peripheral blood, obtained after pregnancy. The receptor's source is a female donor in good health, enrolled as a control in a pregnancy study. The CDR3 DNA reads as TGTGCCAGCAGTTTATTTAACCGGGGAGTCCGTTCACCCCTCCACTTT. Protein product: CASSLFNRGVRSPLHF.